This TCR beta chain emerged from a study of blood T cells in healthy people across ages. Whole-study results and caveats: PBMCs were not sorted, which prevented a conclusive comparison of naive versus antigen-experienced cells.

PBMCs were isolated at a quantity of at least 7 million per sample. Per sample, at least 5 micrograms of total RNA were extracted. This clonotype was found a few times. No antigen is known for it. With a J-beta primer mix and a sample-barcoded 5' primer, a second PCR ran about 7 to 12 cycles. TCRdb analysed the 5' RACE reads with MiXCR anew, one entry per CDR3 protein. Of roughly 790,000 distinct CDR3 sequences in the sample, about 40% were seen once. Germline-derived CDR1 and CDR2 are KGHDR and SFDVKD. The length of the CDR3 is 16 residues. The V segment lost 4 bases and the J segment 8 bases; nucleotides outside the gene matches: 9.

The source is an older woman in good health. Sequencing input: blood. The V gene is TRBV24-1, the J gene TRBJ2-1; TRBD2 matches 11 bases. The CDR3 loop is CATSETIAGGLDEQFF. In DNA form, the CDR3 reads TGTGCCACCAGTGAGACTATAGCGGGGGGGCTGGATGAGCAGTTCTTC.